Reported below is one T cell receptor beta chain. The antigen is not known. MiXCR was run by TCRdb on the multiplex PCR reads, yielding one entry per CDR3 protein. The data show around 66,000 distinct CDR3 sequences, with over 40% seen just once and roughly 8.1% held by the top ten. This entry belongs to a study of breast tumors, draining lymph nodes, adjacent tissues. Findings and limits, study-wide: Data only fit, rather than demonstrated, lymph node origin of most tumor T cells. The data were judged consistent with most tumor T cells coming from lymph node and expanding in tumor. Tumor TCR diversity was below lymph nodes but above nontumor tissue.

From germline, CDR1 is SGHTA and CDR2 FQGTGA. Trimming took off 5 bases at V and 14 bases at J, with 13 bases between the two ends. CDR3 size: 11 residues. Sequences were obtained from breast tumor tissue. The receptor comes from a female donor with breast cancer. Some clones in this sample may be carry-over from other donors' samples. The chain recombines TRBV7-3 with TRBJ1-5; possibly TRBD1 for D (6 bases). The CDR3 loop reads CASSTQGYEHF. CDR3 bases: TGTGCCAGCAGCACACAGGGCTACGAGCATTTT.